This T cell receptor (beta chain) was found in a study of early stage breast cancer tumors. Libraries were prepared by immunoSEQ multiplex PCR; TCRdb keeps only in-frame clonotypes and omits some of them. Here the sample spans around 11,000 clones, 75% to 85% being singletons. The length of the CDR3 is 13 residues. V was pared by 3 bases and J by 3 bases, with 9 bases between. Germline CDR1 and CDR2: SGHVS and FQNEAQ. This receptor was taken from a person aged 70 to 80 with breast cancer. The source material was breast tumor tissue. The rearrangement uses TRBV7-8 and TRBJ2-7; D is possibly TRBD1 (6 bases). CDR3 loop: CASSLSRGYEQYF. The CDR3 nucleotides are TGTGCCAGCAGCTTGTCCAGGGGCTACGAGCAGTACTTC.